This TCR beta chain was identified during a study of regulatory T cells in long-lasting Graves disease (dated by TCRdb to 2020 to 2022). Background on the whole study: Persistent Graves' disease was defined as antithyroid drug treatment for over 5 years with persistently positive TSH receptor autoantibodies. Peripheral blood TCR sequencing and RNA sequencing compared persistent Graves' disease patients with newly diagnosed Graves' disease patients. The study took place in China and was registered as a clinical trial. A total of roughly 35 samples were covered by TCR sequencing, comprising some 13 persistent and 20 newly diagnosed Graves' disease patients. Antithyroid drugs had been taken for 8.5 to 11 years on average by persistent Graves' disease patients in the clinical cohort. The research as a whole found: The study examined only peripheral blood because the primary lesion, thyroid tissue, could not be accessed. Preferential use of TRBV28, TRBJ1-2 and TRBJ2-5 was observed in persistent disease, whereas TRBV20-1 and TRBJ2-1 were favored in newly diagnosed disease. Sequencing and analysis were restricted to the TCR beta chain. Lower TCR Shannon entropy and fewer highly expanded clones were observed in persistent Graves' disease patients than in newly diagnosed patients, which suggested clonal expansion. The authors noted that the small sample size was a limitation that may lower accuracy. Patients with persistent disease shared more public clonotypes (approximately 2,500) than newly diagnosed patients did (about 970).

The trim is 1 base for V and 1 base for J, with a gap of 7 bases between the germline ends. Including cysteine and phenylalanine, the CDR3 has 14 amino acids. Just the 42-base CDR3 DNA is kept, in frame starting at base 1. CDR1 MDHEN and CDR2 SYDVKM were looked up in the germline V gene. This clonotype was counted at least ten times. There is no known antigen for this receptor. One base away there is no much larger clone; base qualities are not given. Library prep was done by multiplex PCR. Sequenced on an Illumina HiSeq 4000. iRepertoire HTBI primers and Arm-PCR amplification of CDR3 regions were used to construct TCR beta libraries. Before sequencing, the PCR products underwent gel purification. From the authors' description of their analysis: A total of under 80 TRBV and 14 TRBJ segments were identified across samples and were used for gene usage analysis of CDR3 amino acid clonotypes. COPE and FqMerger were used to merge filtered high-quality paired reads into contigs. BLAST was used to align contigs to IMGT TRBV, TRBD and TRBJ reference genes, with CDR3 defined following IMGT. Any clonotype with a frequency above 0.1% was counted as a highly expanded clone. Shannon entropy served as the measure of repertoire diversity, while the Gini coefficient captured V-J evenness. A clonotype was considered public if more than one individual shared it. The public reads were quality trimmed at Q25 with fastp and then assembled into clones with MiXCR by TCRdb, keeping productive beta chains. Every distinct CDR3 protein forms one entry, paired with its most common genes and DNA. TCRdb assigned the V and J calls; the authors' analysis was not used. Within this sample are 450,000 or so distinct CDR3 sequences, with less than 25% of them counted one time only. The leading ten clones occupy 7.8% of the sample.

The sample's time point label is to be understood as: persistent/refractory GD, antithyroid drugs over 5 years with positive TRAb. For both TCR sequencing and RNA sequencing, RNA was extracted from PBMCs using TRIzol. Graves' disease was diagnosed according to American Thyroid Association guidelines. The patients came from an endocrinology department in Xi'an, China. From each patient, approximately 9 milliliters of peripheral blood was collected into an EDTA anticoagulant tube. Ficoll Paque Plus density gradient separation was used to isolate PBMCs, and no further T cell sorting was performed. An Agilent 2100 Bioanalyzer and agarose gel were used to assess RNA quality, and a NanoDrop 2000 was used to measure RNA concentration.

This TCR was recovered from a female donor with Graves disease. Sequenced here: peripheral blood mononuclear cells (PBMCs), sampled when the disease was refractory, from a patient treated with antithyroid drugs. This chain is built from TRBV28 and TRBJ1-1; a confident D gene designation cannot be given. The DNA is as follows: TGTGCCAGCAGTTTATACGTCGGGAACACTGAAGCTTTCTTT. Translated, it reads CASSLYVGNTEAFF.